The 5 T cell receptor beta chains given below trace back to one sample, sequenced in a study of CD8+ T cells in alopecia areata. After isolation, RNA underwent reverse transcription to generate cDNA as the sequencing template. The table came from immunoSEQ multiplex PCR; TCRdb's copy has only in-frame clones and leaves some out. The table includes around 300,000 clones, roughly 63% detected once. The treatment was: oral pan-JAK inhibitor, 5-10 mg twice daily. The input for sequencing was CD4+ T cells sorted from blood, taken at week 52, from a patient treated with tofacitinib. Every receptor here comes from a human donor with alopecia areata.

The chain is built from TRBV5-1 and TRBJ2-2; 7 bases line up with TRBD1. The CDR3 loop spans 15 amino acids. J gave up 1 base and V 9 bases, and 9 bases lay outside the gene matches. Germline V gene lookup returns CDR1 SGHRS and CDR2 YFSETQ. The CDR3 loop is CATQSRQGNTGELFF. The CDR3 DNA sequence: TGCGCCACCCAGTCGAGACAGGGGAACACCGGGGAGCTGTTTTTT.

The chain uses TRBV10-1 and TRBJ2-1; 9 bases match TRBD2. The ends lost 4 bases at V and 7 bases at J; junction bases unmatched: 2. Germline-derived CDR1 and CDR2 are WNHNN and SYGVQD (reference sequence). The CDR3 spans 13 residues. The CDR3 DNA sequence: TGCGCCAGCAGTGCTAGCGGGGTAAATGAGCAGTTCTTC. This translates into CASSASGVNEQFF.

This clone was seen a few times. The rearrangement joins TRBV25-1 to TRBJ2-7, with TRBD2 identical over 7 bases. Germline values: CDR1 MGHDK, CDR2 SYGVNS. The CDR3 is 14 amino acids. After removal of 1 base from V and 1 base from J, the junction contained 1 base not matched to a gene. The CDR3 DNA follows: TGTGCCAGCAGTGAATCGCGGGGGTCCTACGAGCAGTACTTC. Amino acids: CASSESRGSYEQYF.

This clone was detected only a few times. The CDR3 reads CAWSVGINRFNSPLHF. The CDR3 DNA sequence: TGTGCCTGGAGTGTAGGGATAAACAGGTTTAATTCACCCCTCCACTTT. The chain couples TRBV30 to TRBJ1-6; possible D gene TRBD1, 5 bases. The CDR3 spans 16 residues. V was trimmed by 0 bases and J by 6 bases, leaving 15 bases between them. Germline V gives CDR1 GTSNPN, CDR2 SVGIG (reference sequence).

This clone was seen a handful of times. The chain links TRBV6-1 to TRBJ1-5; no clear D gene. V was trimmed by 1 base and J by 6 bases, leaving 1 base between them. This CDR3 contains 11 residues. CDR1 and CDR2 from the germline V gene are MNHNS and SASEGT. The CDR3 sequence is CASSEVQPQHF. The CDR3 region has the DNA TGTGCCAGCAGTGAAGTTCAGCCCCAGCATTTT.